The 4 T cell receptor beta chains below were found in one sample sequenced in a study of cytomegalovirus exposure and HLA in healthy donors. PCR employed 60 Vbeta and 13 Jbeta primers. Generated by immunoSEQ multiplex PCR, the TCRdb table keeps only in-frame clones and is missing some. The table lists some 170,000 clones, approximately 76% of them singletons, with more than 1.2% in the top ten. The sequenced sample consisted of PBMCs. The receptors come from a man in his sixties in good health and CMV-seronegative.

The count of this clone is one. V usage is TRBV5-1 and J usage is TRBJ2-2; weak D call: TRBD1 (6 bases). Germline assignment: CDR1 SGHRS and CDR2 YFSETQ. V lost 4 bases and J 2 bases, leaving 9 bases between the germline ends. This CDR3 comprises 14 residues. The CDR3 DNA follows: TGCGCCAGCAGCGCACAGGGTAACACCGGGGAGCTGTTTTTT. Amino acid sequence: CASSAQGNTGELFF.

V usage is TRBV11-2 and J usage is TRBJ2-3; tentative D call: TRBD2 (6 bases). V dropped 1 base and J dropped 3 bases, with 11 bases sitting between them. CDR1 and CDR2 from the germline V gene are SGHAT and FQNNGV. This CDR3 has 15 residues. Here the CDR3 DNA reads TGTGCCAGCAGCTTAGTCTCCGGGACTACAGATACGCAGTATTTT. This sequence encodes CASSLVSGTTDTQYF.

This sequence joins TRBV28 and TRBJ2-7, with 9 bases matching TRBD1. Germline assignment: CDR1 MDHEN and CDR2 SYDVKM. CDR3 length: 13 amino acids. The V gene end was trimmed by 10 bases and the J gene end by 2 bases; junction bases not matched to a gene: 6. In DNA form, the CDR3 reads TGTGCCACTCATACAGGGGGCACCTACGAGCAGTACTTC. Its translation: CATHTGGTYEQYF.

V usage is TRBV6-1 and J usage is TRBJ2-3; TRBD1 is a possible D gene (6 bases). Germline loops: CDR1 MNHNS, CDR2 SASEGT. V was pared by 6 bases and J by 2 bases, with 9 bases between. This CDR3 has 13 amino acids. CDR3 residues: CASSAGDTDTQYF. The CDR3 DNA sequence: TGTGCCAGCAGCGCAGGGGACACAGATACGCAGTATTTT.